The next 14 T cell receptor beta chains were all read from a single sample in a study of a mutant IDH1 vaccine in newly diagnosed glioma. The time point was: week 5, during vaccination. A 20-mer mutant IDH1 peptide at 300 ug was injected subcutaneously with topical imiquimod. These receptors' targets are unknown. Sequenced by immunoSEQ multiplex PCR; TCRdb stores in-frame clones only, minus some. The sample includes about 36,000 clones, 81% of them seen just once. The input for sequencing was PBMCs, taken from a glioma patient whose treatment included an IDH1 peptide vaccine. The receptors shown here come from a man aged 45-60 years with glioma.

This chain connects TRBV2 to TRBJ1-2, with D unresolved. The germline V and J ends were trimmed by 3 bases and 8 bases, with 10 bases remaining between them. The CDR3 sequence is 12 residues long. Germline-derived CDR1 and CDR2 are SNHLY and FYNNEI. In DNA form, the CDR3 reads TGTGCCAGCAGTGATACGGGGAACGGCTACACCTTC. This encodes CASSDTGNGYTF.

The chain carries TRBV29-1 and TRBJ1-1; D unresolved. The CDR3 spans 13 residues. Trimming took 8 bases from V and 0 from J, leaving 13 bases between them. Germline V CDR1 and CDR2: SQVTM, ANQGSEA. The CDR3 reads CSPTRSMNTEAFF. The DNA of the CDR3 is TGCAGCCCTACAAGGAGCATGAACACTGAAGCTTTCTTT.

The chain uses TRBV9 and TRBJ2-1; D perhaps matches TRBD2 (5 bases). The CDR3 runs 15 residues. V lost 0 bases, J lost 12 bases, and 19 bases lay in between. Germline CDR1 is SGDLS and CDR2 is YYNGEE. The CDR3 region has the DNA TGTGCCAGCAGCGTAGAGGGCGGAACCGGGATAGGGCAGTTCTTC. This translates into CASSVEGGTGIGQFF. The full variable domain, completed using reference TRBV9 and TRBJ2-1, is DSGVTQTPKHLITATGQRVTLRCSPRSGDLSVYWYQQSLDQGLQFLIQYYNGEERAKGNILERFSAQQFPDLHSELNLSSLELGDSALYFCASSVEGGTGIGQFFGPGTRLTVL.

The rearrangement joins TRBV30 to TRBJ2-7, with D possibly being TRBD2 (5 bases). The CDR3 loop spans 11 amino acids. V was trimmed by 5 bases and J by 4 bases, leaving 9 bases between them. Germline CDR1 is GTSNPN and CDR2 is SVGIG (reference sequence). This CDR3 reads CAWGERYEQYF. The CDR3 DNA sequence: TGTGCCTGGGGGGAGCGGTACGAGCAGTACTTC. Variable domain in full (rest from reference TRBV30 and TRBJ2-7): SQTIHQWPATLVQPVGSPLSLECTVEGTSNPNLYWYRQAAGRGLQLLFYSVGIGQISSEVPQNLSASRPQDRQFILSSKKLLLSDSGFYLCAWGERYEQYFGPGTRLTVT.

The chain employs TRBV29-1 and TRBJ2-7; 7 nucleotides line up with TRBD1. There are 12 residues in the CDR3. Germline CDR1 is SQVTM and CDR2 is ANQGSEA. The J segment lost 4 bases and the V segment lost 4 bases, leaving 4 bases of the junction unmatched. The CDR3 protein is CSVGGTVYEQYF. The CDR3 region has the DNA TGCAGCGTTGGGGGGACAGTATACGAGCAGTACTTC.

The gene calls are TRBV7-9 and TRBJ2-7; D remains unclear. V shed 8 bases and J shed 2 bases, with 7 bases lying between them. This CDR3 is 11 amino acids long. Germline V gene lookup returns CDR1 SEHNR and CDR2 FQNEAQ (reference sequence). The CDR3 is CASADAYEQYF. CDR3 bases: TGTGCCAGCGCAGACGCCTACGAGCAGTACTTC. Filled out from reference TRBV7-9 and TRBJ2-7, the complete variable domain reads DTGVSQNPRHKITKRGQNVTFRCDPISEHNRLYWYRQTLGQGPEFLTYFQNEAQLEKSRLLSDRFSAERPKGSFSTLEIQRTEQGDSAMYLCASADAYEQYFGPGTRLTVT.

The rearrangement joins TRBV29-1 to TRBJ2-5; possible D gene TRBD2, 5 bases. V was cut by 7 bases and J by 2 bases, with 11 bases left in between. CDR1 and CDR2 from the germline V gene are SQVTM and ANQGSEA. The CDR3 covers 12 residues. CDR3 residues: CSGESLQETQYF. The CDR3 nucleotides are TGCAGCGGGGAGAGCCTACAAGAGACCCAGTACTTC.

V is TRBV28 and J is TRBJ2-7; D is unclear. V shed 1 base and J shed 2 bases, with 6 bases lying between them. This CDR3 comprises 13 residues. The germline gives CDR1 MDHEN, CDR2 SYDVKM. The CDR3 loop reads CASSLSPTYEQYF. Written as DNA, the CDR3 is TGTGCCAGCAGTTTATCCCCCACCTACGAGCAGTACTTC.

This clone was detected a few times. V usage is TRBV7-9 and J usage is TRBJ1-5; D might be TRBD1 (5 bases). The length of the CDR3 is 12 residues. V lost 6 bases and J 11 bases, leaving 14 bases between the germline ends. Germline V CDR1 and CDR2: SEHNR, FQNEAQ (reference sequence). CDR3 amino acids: CASSRDDRSQHF. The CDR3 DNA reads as TGTGCCAGCAGTCGGGACGACCGTTCCCAGCATTTT.

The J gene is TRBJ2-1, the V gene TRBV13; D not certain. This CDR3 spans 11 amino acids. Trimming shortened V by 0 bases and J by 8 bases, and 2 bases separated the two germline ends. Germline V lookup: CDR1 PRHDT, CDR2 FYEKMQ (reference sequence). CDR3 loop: CASSLGDEQFF. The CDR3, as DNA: TGTGCCAGCAGCTTAGGCGATGAGCAGTTCTTC.

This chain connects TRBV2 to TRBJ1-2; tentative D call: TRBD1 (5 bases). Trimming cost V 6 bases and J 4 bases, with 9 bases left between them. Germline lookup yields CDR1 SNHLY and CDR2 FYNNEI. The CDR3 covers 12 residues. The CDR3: CASSQDTYGYTF. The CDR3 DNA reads TGTGCCAGCAGCCAGGACACCTATGGCTACACCTTC.

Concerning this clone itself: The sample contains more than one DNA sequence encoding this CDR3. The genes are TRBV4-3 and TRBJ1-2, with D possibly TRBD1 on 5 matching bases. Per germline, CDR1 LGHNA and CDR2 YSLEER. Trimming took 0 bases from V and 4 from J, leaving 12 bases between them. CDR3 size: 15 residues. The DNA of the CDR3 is TGCGCCAGCAGCCAAGATGGAACAGGTCCCTATGGCTACACCTTC. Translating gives CASSQDGTGPYGYTF.

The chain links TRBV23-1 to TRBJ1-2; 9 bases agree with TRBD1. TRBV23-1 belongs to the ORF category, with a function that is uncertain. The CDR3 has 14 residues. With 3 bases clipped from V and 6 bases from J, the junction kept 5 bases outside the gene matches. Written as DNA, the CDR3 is TGCGCCAGCAGTCAGCAGACAGGGGGGGATGGCTACACCTTC. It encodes CASSQQTGGDGYTF.

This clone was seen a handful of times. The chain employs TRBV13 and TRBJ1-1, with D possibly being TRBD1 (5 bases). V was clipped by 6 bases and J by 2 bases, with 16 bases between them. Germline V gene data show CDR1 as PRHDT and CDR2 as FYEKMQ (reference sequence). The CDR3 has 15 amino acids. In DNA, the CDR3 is TGTGCCAGCAGACGTCTAGGGGCGGCAAACACTGAAGCTTTCTTT. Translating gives CASRRLGAANTEAFF.